What follows are 26 T cell receptor beta chains derived from one specimen sequenced in a study of blood T cell repertoires in COVID-19. Only in-frame clones appear in the TCRdb table, and some are missing; sequencing was by immunoSEQ multiplex PCR. The top ten clones hold about 0.94% of a sample with almost 350,000 clones, around nine tenths of them seen once. Specimen: PBMCs or T cells enriched from blood (not recorded which). The receptors originated from a woman under 40 who had been exposed to COVID-19.

This clone was counted ten times or more. The chain carries TRBV3-1 (or the pseudogene TRBV3-2) and TRBJ2-1; TRBD2 matches 7 bases. The CDR3 length is 15 residues. J lost 4 bases, V lost 1 base, and 4 bases had no gene match. Germline CDR1 is LGHDT and CDR2 is YNNKEL (reference sequence). In nucleotides, the CDR3 is TGTGCCAGCAGCCAAGGGACTAGTGAATACAATGAGCAGTTCTTC. Translation gives CASSQGTSEYNEQFF.

This chain uses TRBV19 with TRBJ2-1; D unresolved. Germline V CDR1 and CDR2: LNHDA, SQIVND (reference sequence). The CDR3 sequence is 13 residues long. V was clipped by 5 bases and J by 3 bases, with 8 bases between them. CDR3 sequence: CASSPLLYNEQFF. DNA for the CDR3: TGTGCCAGTAGTCCCCTACTCTACAATGAGCAGTTCTTC.

CDR3 in amino acids: CASSFMGQGNNSPLHF. CDR3 nucleotide sequence: TGTGCCAGCAGCTTTATGGGACAGGGCAATAATTCACCCCTCCACTTT. The chain has TRBV3-1 (or the pseudogene TRBV3-2) and TRBJ1-6; 9 bases match TRBD1. Trimming at V came to 5 bases and at J to 5 bases, leaving 7 bases not matched to a gene. This CDR3 spans 16 amino acids. Germline CDR1 and CDR2: LGHDT and YNNKEL (reference sequence).

The chain uses TRBV28 and TRBJ2-4, with D tentatively TRBD1 (6 bases). The CDR3 extends over 15 amino acids. V shed 3 bases and J shed 1 base, with 10 bases lying between them. CDR1 is MDHEN, CDR2 SYDVKM, per germline. CDR3 nucleotides: TGTGCCAGCAGTTTTAACAGGGTGGCCAAAAACATTCAGTACTTC. Translation gives CASSFNRVAKNIQYF.

The chain recombines TRBV7-9 with TRBJ1-1; D remains ambiguous. Germline V gene lookup returns CDR1 SEHNR and CDR2 FQNEAQ (reference sequence). V gave up 5 bases and J gave up 11 bases, with 18 bases separating them. This CDR3 has 13 residues. The CDR3: CASSPPGGGRAFF. In DNA form, the CDR3 reads TGTGCCAGCAGCCCCCCGGGCGGCGGGAGGGCTTTCTTT.

The CDR3 reads CASSQVAQGYGYTF. CDR3 nucleotides: TGTGCCAGCAGCCAAGTTGCCCAGGGTTATGGCTACACCTTC. V usage is TRBV14 and J usage is TRBJ1-2; weak D call: TRBD1 (5 bases). Per germline, CDR1 SGHDN and CDR2 FVKESK. This CDR3 has 14 amino acids. Trimming took off 1 base at V and 5 bases at J, with 11 bases between the two ends.

The CDR3 DNA sequence: TGTGCCAGCAGCTTGGGCCTTCCATGGGCTTCACCCCTCCACTTT. Protein: CASSLGLPWASPLHF. The chain employs TRBV7-2 and TRBJ1-6, with D unresolved. This CDR3 contains 15 residues. Germline V gene data show CDR1 as SGHTA and CDR2 as FQGNSA. Between the trimmed V and J ends, which lost 3 bases and 9 bases, there was a span of 15 bases. The variable domain in full, completed from reference TRBV7-2 and TRBJ1-6, reads GAGVSQSPSNKVTEKGKDVELRCDPISGHTALYWYRQSLGQGLEFLIYFQGNSAPDKSGLPSDRFSAERTGGSVSTLTIQRTQQEDSAVYLCASSLGLPWASPLHFGNGTRLTVT.

The chain is built from TRBV28 and TRBJ1-1; 8 nucleotides agree with TRBD1. The length of the CDR3 is 17 residues. Germline CDR1 is MDHEN and CDR2 is SYDVKM. After removal of 5 bases from V and 2 bases from J, the junction contained 13 bases not matched to a gene. This CDR3 reads CASSTTDRGPTNTEAFF. DNA of the CDR3: TGTGCCAGCAGTACCACCGACAGGGGCCCCACCAACACTGAAGCTTTCTTT.

This chain links TRBV27 with TRBJ1-6, with 10 bases aligning to TRBD1. The CDR3 totals 14 residues. Germline CDR1 is MNHEY and CDR2 is SMNVEV (reference sequence). V shed 6 bases and J 14 bases; nucleotides not matched to a gene: 10. CDR3 residues: CASSPGTGDFTLHF. CDR3 DNA: TGTGCCAGCAGCCCCGGGACAGGGGACTTCACCCTCCACTTT.

This clone was observed a single time. Other DNA sequences in this sample translate to the same CDR3. This chain connects TRBV5-1 to TRBJ2-7; D is undetermined. V was trimmed by 4 bases and J by 3 bases, leaving 11 bases between them. CDR3 length: 13 residues. Germline values: CDR1 SGHRS, CDR2 YFSETQ. The chain's CDR3 is CASSLTSSYEQYF. CDR3 nucleotides: TGCGCCAGCAGCCTAACTTCTAGCTACGAGCAGTACTTC. The full variable domain, rest sourced from reference TRBV5-1 and TRBJ2-7, is KAGVTQTPRYLIKTRGQQVTLSCSPISGHRSVSWYQQTPGQGLQFLFEYFSETQRNKGNFPGRFSGRQFSNSRSEMNVSTLELGDSALYLCASSLTSSYEQYFGPGTRLTVT.

The chain recombines TRBV27 with TRBJ2-3, with D maybe TRBD2 (6 bases). The CDR3 extends over 13 amino acids. V dropped 5 bases and J dropped 8 bases, with 14 bases sitting between them. Germline CDR1 MNHEY, CDR2 SMNVEV (reference sequence). CDR3 protein: CASSPSLGGTQYF. The CDR3 bases are TGTGCCAGCAGTCCCTCCTTGGGGGGTACGCAGTATTTT.

The chain recombines TRBV5-1 with TRBJ2-1, with TRBD2 matching over 14 bases. This CDR3 spans 15 amino acids. The germline V gene has CDR1 SGHRS and CDR2 YFSETQ. V shed 0 bases and J 9 bases; nucleotides not matched to a gene: 2. In DNA, the CDR3 is TGCGCCAGCAGCTTGGGACTAGCGGGAGGGGTTGAGCAGTTCTTC. The encoded protein is CASSLGLAGGVEQFF.

The rearrangement joins TRBV28 to TRBJ1-1; D not certain. Germline V CDR1 and CDR2: MDHEN, SYDVKM. The CDR3 runs to 12 residues. Deletions cut 7 bases from V and 7 bases from J, with 13 bases between. The chain's CDR3 is CASNPGGYEAFF. The CDR3 DNA is TGTGCCAGCAACCCTGGAGGGTATGAAGCTTTCTTT.

The chain carries TRBV14 and TRBJ2-5, with 9 bases lining up with TRBD1. The CDR3 has 15 residues. The J segment lost 5 bases and the V segment lost 4 bases, leaving 8 bases of the junction unmatched. Per the germline V gene, CDR1 is SGHDN and CDR2 is FVKESK. The CDR3 sequence is CASSRRTGEEETQYF. DNA for the CDR3: TGTGCCAGCAGCCGGAGGACAGGGGAGGAGGAGACCCAGTACTTC.

In this sample, this clone turned up once. The rearrangement links TRBV10-3 to TRBJ1-1, with 7 bases aligning to TRBD1. V lost 6 bases, J lost 1 base, and 2 bases stayed unmatched. The CDR3 runs to 13 residues. In germline, CDR1 is ENHRY, CDR2 SYGVKD. The DNA for the CDR3 is TGTGCCATCAGACAGGGGACGAACACTGAAGCTTTCTTT. It specifies CAIRQGTNTEAFF.

In its sample, this clone was seen once. The rearrangement uses TRBV5-1 and TRBJ1-4; 10 nucleotides match TRBD1. Germline V gene sequence: CDR1 SGHRS, CDR2 YFSETQ. The CDR3 is made up of 15 amino acids. The ends lost 4 bases at V and 7 bases at J; junction bases unmatched: 7. The CDR3 spells CASSEDRGRGEKLFF. For the CDR3, the DNA is TGCGCCAGCAGCGAAGACAGGGGGCGCGGTGAAAAACTGTTTTTT.

The count of this clone is one. The chain carries TRBV6-1 and TRBJ1-6; D unresolved. The ends were cut back, 0 bases at V and 14 bases at J, with 14 bases in the middle. Looked up from germline, CDR1 is MNHNS and CDR2 is SASEGT. CDR3 length: 14 residues. The CDR3 is CASSEAVQAGSLHF. CDR3 bases: TGTGCCAGCAGTGAAGCGGTCCAGGCGGGTTCCCTCCACTTT.

The V gene is TRBV19, the J gene TRBJ2-1; D is uncertain. This CDR3 has 13 residues. The germline V gene has CDR1 LNHDA and CDR2 SQIVND (reference sequence). V lost 3 bases to trimming and J lost 9 bases, with 12 bases between them. In nucleotides, the CDR3 is TGTGCCAGTAGTATTTCTGTGGCCACTGAGCAGTTCTTC. It codes for CASSISVATEQFF.

This sequence joins TRBV3-1 (or the pseudogene TRBV3-2) and TRBJ2-3, with 12 bases that match TRBD2. CDR3 length equals 16 residues. CDR1 is LGHDT and CDR2 is YNNKEL in the germline V gene (reference sequence). The ends lost 5 bases at V and 1 base at J; junction bases unmatched: 4. The CDR3 loop is CASSTGLAGGTDTQYF. The CDR3 bases are TGTGCCAGCAGCACGGGACTAGCGGGTGGCACAGATACGCAGTATTTT.

V usage is TRBV5-5 and J usage is TRBJ2-1; 10 bases map to TRBD1. Looked up from germline, CDR1 is SGHKS and CDR2 is YYEKEE (reference sequence). Germline trimming cut 4 bases from V and 3 bases from J; bases unmatched to any gene: 4. This CDR3 comprises 15 residues. The CDR3 sequence: CASSGGQGNYNEQFF. For the CDR3, the DNA is TGTGCCAGCAGCGGGGGACAGGGGAACTACAATGAGCAGTTCTTC.

This rearrangement joins TRBV27 to TRBJ2-7, with D uncertain. V lost 1 base to trimming and J lost 2 bases, with 15 bases between them. CDR3 length: 16 residues. Germline CDR1 and CDR2: MNHEY and SMNVEV (reference sequence). The CDR3 bases are TGTGCCAGCAGTTTATTCGCCGGGTCGGCAACCTACGAGCAGTACTTC. This codes for CASSLFAGSATYEQYF.

The sample holds one count of this clone. The chain couples TRBV5-1 to TRBJ1-1; 9 bases are a match to TRBD1. After removal of 0 bases from V and 4 bases from J, the junction contained 13 bases not matched to a gene. CDR1 SGHRS and CDR2 YFSETQ come from the germline V gene. The CDR3 has 18 amino acids. The DNA for the CDR3 is TGCGCCAGCAGCTTGGGGGCCCCCACGACAGGGGGAGCCACTGAAGCTTTCTTT. It codes for CASSLGAPTTGGATEAFF.

This clone occurred a few times. The V and J genes are TRBV15 and TRBJ1-1; the D gene is possibly TRBD1 (5 bases). Deletions cut 5 bases from V and 0 bases from J, with 13 bases between. Germline-derived CDR1 and CDR2 are LNHNV and YYDKDF (reference sequence). The CDR3 contains 15 residues. The CDR3 reads CATSRRRQMNTEAFF. The CDR3 DNA reads as TGTGCCACCAGCCGCCGTAGACAGATGAACACTGAAGCTTTCTTT.

The chain recombines TRBV3-1 (or the pseudogene TRBV3-2) with TRBJ1-2, with a possible D match to TRBD1 (5 bases). V shed 4 bases and J shed 4 bases, with 13 bases lying between them. CDR1 is LGHDT, CDR2 YNNKEL, per germline (reference sequence). The CDR3 consists of 14 residues. The CDR3 DNA is TGTGCCAGCAGCCCAAGACAGTCTAGCTATGGCTACACCTTC. Translated: CASSPRQSSYGYTF.

V and J are TRBV29-1 and TRBJ1-5, with TRBD1 identical over 7 bases. The junction had 4 bases not matched to a gene; V was cut back by 7 bases and J by 1 base. From germline, CDR1 is SQVTM and CDR2 ANQGSEA. The CDR3 spans 13 residues. The CDR3 loop is CSAATGSNQPQHF. In nucleotides, the CDR3 is TGCAGCGCGGCGACAGGGAGCAATCAGCCCCAGCATTTT.

This clone was seen only a few times. This sample includes further DNA sequences coding for the same CDR3. V and J are TRBV30 and TRBJ1-5; D is unresolved. The CDR3 has 13 amino acids. Looked up from germline, CDR1 is GTSNPN and CDR2 is SVGIG (reference sequence). Trimming pared 0 bases from V and 1 base from J, leaving 4 bases between. Here the CDR3 reads CAWSVQSNQPQHF. The CDR3 region has the DNA TGTGCCTGGAGTGTACAGAGCAATCAGCCCCAGCATTTT.